These 16 T cell receptor beta chains were sequenced from one sample in a study of cytomegalovirus exposure and HLA in healthy donors. PCR was performed using 60 Vbeta and 13 Jbeta primers. The method was immunoSEQ multiplex PCR; TCRdb's version includes in-frame clones alone and lacks a portion of them. In the table there are some 150,000 clones, 80% of which are singletons. Input material: PBMCs. Receptors were obtained from a female donor in good health and CMV-seronegative.

The genes are TRBV2 and TRBJ1-4; possible D gene TRBD1, 5 bases. CDR3 size: 14 residues. Germline values: CDR1 SNHLY, CDR2 FYNNEI. With 2 bases removed from V and 8 bases from J, the gap between germline ends came to 12 bases. The CDR3 bases are TGTGCCAGCAGTGAATGGCAGGGCGGAGAAAAACTGTTTTTT. This encodes CASSEWQGGEKLFF.

This chain connects TRBV4-1 to TRBJ1-4; 9 nucleotides line up with TRBD1. CDR1 and CDR2 (germline): MGHRA, YSYEKL. CDR3 length: 15 residues. The junction had 8 bases not matched to a gene; V was cut back by 4 bases and J by 8 bases. The CDR3 loop reads CASSLPGTGQEKLFF. CDR3 sequence (DNA): TGCGCCAGCAGCCTCCCCGGGACAGGGCAAGAAAAACTGTTTTTT.

The rearrangement joins TRBV5-1 to TRBJ1-3, with D possibly being TRBD1 (6 bases). Germline CDR1 and CDR2: SGHRS and YFSETQ. Trimming shortened V by 4 bases and J by 0 bases, and 14 bases separated the two germline ends. This CDR3 comprises 16 residues. The CDR3 loop is CASSIMDSSSGNTIYF. As DNA, the CDR3 is TGCGCCAGCAGCATAATGGACAGTAGCTCTGGAAACACCATATATTTT.

This chain connects TRBV27 to TRBJ2-6; no firm D call. The CDR3 totals 17 residues. Germline assignment: CDR1 MNHEY and CDR2 SMNVEV (reference sequence). The V end lost 5 bases, the J end lost 4 bases, and 18 bases lay between the germline ends. CDR3 nucleotide sequence: TGTGCCAGCAGTACCCAGAGGCTGCGGATCGGGGCCAACGTCCTGACTTTC. This gives the protein CASSTQRLRIGANVLTF.

V and J are TRBV29-1 and TRBJ2-3; 8 nucleotides match TRBD1. Trimming at V came to 3 bases and at J to 4 bases, leaving 6 bases not matched to a gene. CDR1 SQVTM and CDR2 ANQGSEA come from the germline V gene. This CDR3 is 14 amino acids long. The CDR3 is CSVDSQGAADTQYF. In DNA, the CDR3 is TGCAGCGTTGATAGCCAGGGGGCGGCAGATACGCAGTATTTT.

J is TRBJ1-4 and V is TRBV7-8, with D perhaps TRBD1 (6 bases). From germline, CDR1 is SGHVS and CDR2 FQNEAQ. The CDR3 is 14 residues long. Trimming shortened V by 3 bases and J by 3 bases, and 8 bases separated the two germline ends. CDR3 sequence (DNA): TGTGCCAGCAGCTTGAGGGGGTCTAATGAAAAACTGTTTTTT. Protein: CASSLRGSNEKLFF.

This clone has just one count. The genes are TRBV29-1 and TRBJ2-1; no clear D gene. The CDR3 extends over 17 amino acids. The germline CDR1 and CDR2 sequences are SQVTM and ANQGSEA. With 1 base removed from V and 2 bases from J, the gap between germline ends came to 18 bases. CDR3 bases: TGCAGCGTTGAAGGATCGGTGGTGGGCCTGACCTACAATGAGCAGTTCTTC. It is translated as CSVEGSVVGLTYNEQFF.

This clone was detected once. The CDR3 protein is CASRPFGRPRNWYF. In DNA, the CDR3 is TGTGCCAGCCGCCCTTTCGGGAGGCCCCGGAATTGGTACTTC. This chain connects TRBV28 to TRBJ2-7, with TRBD2 matching over 7 bases. The CDR3 is 14 amino acids. Germline V gives CDR1 MDHEN, CDR2 SYDVKM. With V trimmed by 8 bases and J by 12 bases, 19 bases remained unmatched.

CDR3 in amino acids: CASSLASGELFF. In nucleotides, the CDR3 is TGTGCCAGCAGCTTGGCTTCCGGGGAGCTGTTTTTT. The chain joins TRBV11-2 to TRBJ2-2; D is unresolved. Trimming left V 3 bases short and J 6 bases short, with 5 bases between. CDR3 size: 12 residues. The germline gives CDR1 SGHAT, CDR2 FQNNGV.

The V and J genes are TRBV6-5 and TRBJ1-1; D ambiguous. The CDR3 length is 13 residues. Germline loops: CDR1 MNHEY, CDR2 SVGAGI. V dropped 6 bases and J dropped 4 bases, with 12 bases sitting between them. The CDR3 loop reads CASSRGVGTEAFF. The CDR3 DNA is TGTGCCAGCAGCCGGGGTGTAGGCACTGAAGCTTTCTTT.

V gene TRBV6-4 combines with J gene TRBJ1-2; TRBD1 matches 9 bases. The CDR3 has 13 residues. The ends lost 6 bases at V and 3 bases at J; junction bases unmatched: 2. The germline V gene has CDR1 MRHNA and CDR2 SNTAGT. The CDR3 protein is CASSRTGDYGYTF. The CDR3 bases are TGTGCCAGCAGCCGGACAGGGGACTATGGCTACACCTTC.

The V and J genes are TRBV28 and TRBJ1-4; 12 bases are a match to TRBD1. Germline CDR1 is MDHEN and CDR2 is SYDVKM. J was trimmed by 8 bases and V by 5 bases; bases with no gene match: 9. This CDR3 spans 16 amino acids. Here the CDR3 reads CASSPRDRGREEKLFF. The CDR3 DNA is TGTGCCAGCAGTCCCCGGGACAGGGGGCGCGAGGAAAAACTGTTTTTT.

The chain uses TRBV19 and TRBJ1-2; a weak D match, TRBD1 (5 bases). The CDR3 contains 12 residues. The V and J ends lost 2 bases and 8 bases respectively, with 9 bases between them. Germline V lookup: CDR1 LNHDA, CDR2 SQIVND (reference sequence). The CDR3 bases are TGTGCCAGTAGTATATCAGGGAAGGGCTACACCTTC. Its protein is CASSISGKGYTF.

This chain connects TRBV6-6 to TRBJ2-1, with D possibly matching TRBD2 (5 bases). The V and J ends lost 8 bases and 4 bases respectively, with 12 bases between them. Germline assignment: CDR1 MNHNY and CDR2 SVGAGI (reference sequence). The length of the CDR3 is 13 residues. CDR3 sequence (DNA): TGTGCCAGCCTCGGTAGCGAATACAATGAGCAGTTCTTC. Translating it yields CASLGSEYNEQFF.

The rearrangement joins TRBV6-6 to TRBJ1-1; TRBD1 aligns across 7 bases. The CDR3 covers 13 residues. The trim removed 7 bases at V and 2 bases at J, leaving 4 bases unmatched. Germline V gene data show CDR1 as MNHNY and CDR2 as SVGAGI (reference sequence). CDR3 coding DNA: TGTGCCAGCATCGGGACAGCTAACACTGAAGCTTTCTTT. Its protein product is CASIGTANTEAFF.

The table lists this clone with a few counts. V is TRBV6-5 and J is TRBJ1-5, with D possibly being TRBD1 (6 bases). The ends were cut back, 6 bases at V and 4 bases at J, with 10 bases in the middle. The length of the CDR3 is 13 residues. Germline CDR1 is MNHEY and CDR2 is SVGAGI. CDR3 bases: TGTGCCAGCAGAAAACAGGGTAATCAGCCCCAGCATTTT. It is translated as CASRKQGNQPQHF.